The 16 T cell receptor beta chains presented below share a single source sample, sequenced in a study of long-term antiretroviral therapy in people with HIV. Sequencing used immunoSEQ v3.0 at survey level. Some clones are missing from TCRdb's copy, which holds only in-frame ones; the method was immunoSEQ multiplex PCR. The sample shows over 25,000 clones, roughly 80% of them seen only once. The sample here was unsorted PBMCs, taken 3 years after starting antiretroviral therapy. These receptors were collected from a man aged 35 to 55 with HIV.

The gene calls are TRBV28 and TRBJ2-2; 12 bases line up with TRBD2. V was clipped by 10 bases and J by 6 bases; unmatched bases: 6. CDR1 is MDHEN, CDR2 SYDVKM, per germline. The CDR3 covers 14 residues. This CDR3 is CATDRLAGAGELFF. The CDR3 DNA is TGTGCCACCGATCGACTAGCGGGGGCCGGGGAGCTGTTTTTT.

The chain uses TRBV27 and TRBJ1-3; the D is unclear. This CDR3 is 13 amino acids long. Trimming removed 6 bases from V and 3 bases from J, with 9 bases in between. The germline gives CDR1 MNHEY, CDR2 SMNVEV (reference sequence). CDR3 bases: TGTGCCAGCAGGCCTAGCTTTGGAAACACCATATATTTT. Translated, it gives CASRPSFGNTIYF.

V gene TRBV29-1 combines with J gene TRBJ1-1; tentative D call: TRBD1 (5 bases). V was cut by 5 bases and J by 0 bases, with 25 bases left in between. CDR3 size: 18 residues. In germline, CDR1 is SQVTM, CDR2 ANQGSEA. The CDR3 DNA sequence: TGCAGCGTTTCGTGGGTTTGGACACATGGAACCCTGAACACTGAAGCTTTCTTT. Translated: CSVSWVWTHGTLNTEAFF.

The genes are TRBV7-2 and TRBJ1-5; D unclear. V lost 1 base, J lost 3 bases, and 7 bases lay in between. The germline CDR1 and CDR2 sequences are SGHTA and FQGNSA. The CDR3 has 14 residues. The CDR3 reads CASSLERNNQPQHF. The CDR3 bases are TGTGCCAGCAGCTTAGAACGGAACAATCAGCCCCAGCATTTT.

The chain employs TRBV7-9 and TRBJ1-1, with D unclear. From germline, CDR1 is SEHNR and CDR2 FQNEAQ (reference sequence). The germline V and J ends were trimmed by 3 bases and 2 bases, with 4 bases remaining between them. The CDR3 is made up of 12 amino acids. The CDR3 region is CASSLDNTEAFF. DNA for the CDR3: TGTGCCAGCAGCTTGGACAACACTGAAGCTTTCTTT.

The J gene is TRBJ2-1, the V gene TRBV7-8, with a weak D call TRBD2 (6 bases). This CDR3 has 14 residues. Looked up from germline, CDR1 is SGHVS and CDR2 is FQNEAQ. Trimming took 1 base from V and 4 from J, leaving 8 bases between them. This CDR3 is CASSLGGLYNEQFF. DNA of the CDR3: TGTGCCAGCAGCTTAGGGGGACTGTACAATGAGCAGTTCTTC.

The chain uses TRBV5-1 and TRBJ2-7; D is ambiguous. The germline V gene has CDR1 SGHRS and CDR2 YFSETQ. V lost 4 bases and J lost 2, with 16 bases in between. CDR3 length equals 15 residues. CDR3 amino acids: CASSIDPRLAYEQYF. CDR3 bases: TGCGCCAGCAGCATAGACCCACGGCTAGCCTACGAGCAGTACTTC.

This chain joins TRBV21-1 and TRBJ1-5. TRBV21-1 represents a pseudogene. CDR3 length equals 16 residues. The CDR3 sequence: CASSSLGGRGNQPQHF. The CDR3 DNA reads TGTGCCAGCAGCAGCCTGGGGGGCCGGGGCAATCAGCCCCAGCATTTT.

The CDR3 is CASSALGRGYEKLFF. CDR3 nucleotides: TGTGCCAGCAGCGCCCTGGGCAGGGGCTACGAAAAACTGTTTTTT. The V and J genes are TRBV9 and TRBJ1-4; possibly TRBD1 for D (6 bases). From germline, CDR1 is SGDLS and CDR2 YYNGEE. The ends were cut back, 3 bases at V and 8 bases at J, with 17 bases in the middle. This CDR3 region has 15 residues.

The rearrangement uses TRBV6-4 and TRBJ2-3; D may correspond to TRBD1 or TRBD2 (5 bases each). This CDR3 is 16 amino acids long. Germline CDR1 reads MRHNA; CDR2 reads SNTAGT. V was trimmed by 2 bases and J by 1 base, leaving 13 bases between them. Written as DNA, the CDR3 is TGTGCCAGCAGTGACAGTCCCGGGGCCGGCACAGATACGCAGTATTTT. Translating it yields CASSDSPGAGTDTQYF.

The rearrangement links TRBV21-1 to TRBJ2-7. TRBV21-1 is labeled a pseudogene. This CDR3 has 13 amino acids. The CDR3 DNA follows: TGTGCCAGCAGCAAAGATGAGGGGCACGAGCAGTACTTC. It codes for CASSKDEGHEQYF.

This chain connects TRBV7-9 to TRBJ2-7, with D unclear. Germline CDR1 reads SEHNR; CDR2 reads FQNEAQ (reference sequence). This CDR3 spans 13 amino acids. Trimming took off 1 base at V and 6 bases at J, with 10 bases between the two ends. The CDR3 region has the DNA TGTGCCAGCAGCTTAGTTGCGGAGAGCGAGCAGTACTTC. It encodes CASSLVAESEQYF.

The genes are TRBV27 and TRBJ2-3, with D tentatively TRBD1 or TRBD2 (5 bases each). The CDR3 runs to 13 residues. CDR1 and CDR2 from the germline V gene are MNHEY and SMNVEV (reference sequence). The CDR3 coding sequence is TGTTCGACGGGACGGTTAAGCACAGATACGCAGTATTTT. Residues: CSTGRLSTDTQYF.

This chain links TRBV29-1 with TRBJ2-3; D not certain. The CDR3 sequence is 12 residues long. Trimming took 7 bases from V and 2 from J, leaving 10 bases between them. Germline V gene data show CDR1 as SQVTM and CDR2 as ANQGSEA. CDR3 sequence: CSALGYTDTQYF. The CDR3 DNA is TGCAGCGCCCTAGGCTACACAGATACGCAGTATTTT.

The chain recombines TRBV7-8 with TRBJ2-2; D gene unclear. The CDR3 is 15 residues long. CDR1 SGHVS and CDR2 FQNEAQ come from the germline V gene. Trimming stripped 1 base from V and 6 bases from J, with 12 bases between. The CDR3 nucleotides read TGTGCCAGCAGCTTAGAGTTGAATTTCGCCGGGGAGCTGTTTTTT. It specifies CASSLELNFAGELFF.

The rearrangement joins TRBV25-1 to TRBJ2-2; unclear D gene. The germline CDR1 and CDR2 sequences are MGHDK and SYGVNS. Deletions cut 8 bases from V and 3 bases from J, with 10 bases between. The CDR3 runs 13 residues. The CDR3, as DNA: TGTGCCAGCTTTCGAGTGGACACCGGGGAGCTGTTTTTT. This encodes CASFRVDTGELFF.